This T cell receptor beta chain derives from a study of T cell changes during pregnancy in multiple sclerosis. The repertoire was sequenced with immunoSEQ multiplex PCR; TCRdb's copy has only in-frame clones and lacks some. The sample has tens of thousands of clones; roughly nine tenths are singletons. The germline CDR1 and CDR2 sequences are LNHDA and SQIVND (reference sequence). The CDR3 has 12 amino acids. The germline V and J ends were trimmed by 7 bases and 4 bases, with 10 bases remaining between them. This clonotype originated in a female donor with multiple sclerosis, enrolled in a pregnancy study. The chain couples TRBV19 to TRBJ1-2; D may be TRBD1 (6 bases). The source material was CD8+ T cells from peripheral blood mononuclear cells, sampled before pregnancy. The CDR3 region has the DNA TGTGCCAGTACAGTGGGGGCCTATGGCTACACCTTC. This sequence encodes CASTVGAYGYTF.